This T cell receptor (beta chain) appears in the sequencing data of a study of human T cells and chemical hapten exposure (dated by TCRdb to the early 2020s). Study-wide context: For sensitization, 2% DPC in acetone was applied to an approximately 2 cm by approximately 2 cm area of upper inner arm skin. Throughout the study period of about 23 weeks, patients also received therapeutic DPC doses to the scalp every week. Libraries were pooled for sequencing, and variation in per-sample TCR yields was attributed mainly to small differences in library volumes within the pool. Most of the patients in the cohort were female, and the cohort covered alopecia areata with under or over 50% scalp involvement, alopecia totalis and alopecia universalis. Blood was sampled from patients pre-sensitization (week 0) and at 2, 6 and about 24 weeks after DPC sensitization. This study followed changes in the peripheral blood TCR repertoire in vivo during primary and secondary sensitization of alopecia patients to the hapten diphenylcyclopropenone (DPC). For TCR sequencing, blood came from 25 to 30 alopecia patients at anywhere from one to four time points (pre-sensitization, 2, 6 and 24 weeks). Patch testing was done on the upper back using Finn chambers containing 0.01% DPC, and results were scored after 6 days according to International Contact Dermatitis Research Group standards.

As concerns this clonotype: The antigen this receptor binds is unknown. Base qualities are missing; no much larger clone stands one base away.

The time point label corresponds to: patch test 3, about 24 weeks after DPC sensitization. Reading the label with the study, this specimen's treatment or condition is: therapeutic diphenylcyclopropenone sensitization with weekly scalp DPC. At each patch-test visit, blood was drawn before the patch test was applied. Eligible patients were aged 18 to 70, diagnosed with alopecia, deemed suitable for DPC therapy, and excluded if pregnant. Total RNA was extracted from unfractionated whole blood that had been collected in Tempus Blood RNA tubes. The study at large found these results: No change with DPC sensitization was found in the number of TCRs above 1 in 1000 frequency, and no evidence of global repertoire structure alterations was found. A positive correlation was found between the number of PT1 expanded TCRs and patch test score, with significance reached at thresholds 8, 16 and 32 but not 4. All patients had alopecia, a presumed autoimmune disease, so their immune response might differ from that of healthy individuals. Significantly more large CDR3 similarity clusters were formed by expanded TCRs than by pre-sensitization or healthy control sets, consistent with antigen-driven responses. Repeated subsampling changed both the strength of the expansion versus patch-test correlation and the threshold at which the correlation became significant.

The CDR3 runs 14 amino acids, cysteine and phenylalanine included. Only the CDR3 DNA stays, 42 bases, in frame from base 1. CDR1 is given as DFQATT and CDR2 as SNEGSKA, both from the germline V gene (reference sequence). V loses 3 bases, J loses 7 bases, and the germline ends lie 16 bases apart. The method was RACE. TCRdb lists the instrument as NextSeq 500. During library preparation, unique molecular identifiers were attached to individual cDNA molecules so that TCRs could be counted in a quantitative, reproducible way. For every blood RNA sample, sequencing covered both the TCR alpha and TCR beta chains. As for the original processing: The median number of TCRs per sample was around 96,000, ranging from roughly 23,224 to 700,000. The Decombinator software suite was used to annotate the V, J and CDR3 of the TCR reads. To make PS versus PT1 abundance plots, every sample was subsampled to the same number of TCRs (28,000). Expanded TCRs were defined as absent before sensitization and observed at least eight times at the 2-week time point. The public reads were reanalyzed by TCRdb: fastp trimming at Q25, MiXCR alignment, in-frame beta chains only. A single entry per CDR3 protein holds the most common genes and DNA from its merged rows. The V and J calls follow TCRdb's processing rather than the paper's. Present in this sample are fewer than 80,000 distinct CDR3 sequences, roughly 11% of which were seen just once. Of the sample, about 2.3% is held by the ten largest clones.

The sample consisted of whole blood, taken in connection with sensitization to the hapten diphenylcyclopropenone (DPC). The clonotype was recovered from a woman aged 25 to 39 with alopecia areata. Some clones in this sample may be carry-over from other donors' samples. Recombination linked TRBV20-1 to TRBJ2-1, with the D call perhaps TRBD1 or TRBD2, each one matching 6 bases. The sequenced DNA is TGCAGTGCTAGGGACGGGGGCAAGGTGAATGAGCAGTTCTTC. Translated, it reads CSARDGGKVNEQFF.